This section outlines one T cell receptor beta chain sequence together with its context. The data are from a study of blood T cell repertoires in COVID-19. V was pared by 5 bases and J by 4 bases, with 17 bases between. Germline V gene sequence: CDR1 KGHDR, CDR2 SFDVKD. The CDR3 runs 15 residues. Produced via immunoSEQ multiplex PCR; TCRdb's table is partial and in-frame only. The sample includes roughly 220,000 clones, approximately 80% of them seen just once. Recruits, aged roughly 18 to 89 years, lived in around 24 US areas. This chain uses TRBV24-1 with TRBJ2-7, with D maybe TRBD1 (6 bases). Sequenced: PBMCs or T cells enriched from blood (not recorded which). This TCR was recovered from a man aged 25 to 45 with acute COVID-19. CDR3 sequence reads: CATSGKAQGGYEQYF. CDR3 sequence (DNA): TGTGCCACCAGTGGTAAGGCACAGGGTGGGTACGAGCAGTACTTC.